This T cell receptor beta chain was observed in a study of cytomegalovirus exposure and HLA in healthy donors. Unmatched junction bases numbered 4, after V lost 6 bases and J lost 1 base. CDR3 length equals 14 residues. CDR1 ENHRY and CDR2 SYGVKD come from the germline V gene. In regard to this clone: Its cognate antigen is unknown.

Study observations and caveats: TRBV6-2, TRBV6-3 and some other V segments were unresolvable in 87-base-pair reads. In an earlier analysis, productive rearrangement rates for most beta V segments clustered near 87% or 30%.

The study ran its PCR with 60 Vbeta and 13 Jbeta primers. Original handling: Roughly 11 million of the about 80 million unique TCR beta chains counted in a later analysis were shared. The protocol was immunoSEQ multiplex PCR, while the TCRdb copy is restricted to in-frame clones and leaves out a portion. V and J calls and clone size come straight from that table; D and trimming were deduced from the DNA. Of fewer than 150,000 clones listed, roughly 79% were seen once; the top ten hold 2.5% to 3.5%. Sequenced sample: PBMCs. The receptor was isolated from a man aged 30-40 years in good health and CMV-seronegative. V is TRBV10-3 and J is TRBJ1-2; 8 nucleotides agree with TRBD1. The CDR3 sequence is CAIRTGQGNYGYTF. DNA for the CDR3: TGTGCCATCAGGACCGGACAGGGTAACTATGGCTACACCTTC.